This T cell receptor beta chain was recovered during a study of blood T cell repertoires in COVID-19. Germline loops: CDR1 SGHRS, CDR2 YFSETQ. V dropped 4 bases and J dropped 0; count of bases not matched to a gene: 5. There are 16 residues in the CDR3. Libraries were prepared by immunoSEQ multiplex PCR; TCRdb keeps only in-frame clonotypes and omits some of them. The sample shows some 87,000 clones, 81% of them seen only once. This clone came up once. The sequence came from a human donor in a cohort sampled during active COVID-19. The chain employs TRBV5-1 and TRBJ2-3, with 10 bases that match TRBD2. Specimen: peripheral blood. Here the CDR3 DNA reads TGCGCCAGCAGCGCAGAACTAGCGGGGAGCACAGATACGCAGTATTTT. Residues: CASSAELAGSTDTQYF.